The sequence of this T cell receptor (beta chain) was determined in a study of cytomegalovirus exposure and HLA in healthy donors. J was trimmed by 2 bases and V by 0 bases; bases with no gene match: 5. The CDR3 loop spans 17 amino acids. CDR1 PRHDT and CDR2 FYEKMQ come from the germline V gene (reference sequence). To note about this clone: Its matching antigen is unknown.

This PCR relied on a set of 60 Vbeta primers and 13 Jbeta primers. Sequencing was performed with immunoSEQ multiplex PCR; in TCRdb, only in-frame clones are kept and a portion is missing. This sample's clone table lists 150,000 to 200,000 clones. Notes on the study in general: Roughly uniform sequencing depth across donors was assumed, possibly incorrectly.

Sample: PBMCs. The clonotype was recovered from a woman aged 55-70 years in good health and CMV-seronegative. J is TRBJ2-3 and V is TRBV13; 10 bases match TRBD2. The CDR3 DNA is TGTGCCAGCAGCTTAGGCCTACTAGCGGGAATCACAGATACGCAGTATTTT. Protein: CASSLGLLAGITDTQYF.